Sequencing of this TCR beta chain was carried out in a study of identical twins. This clonotype was picked up a small number of times. One entry per CDR3 protein results from TCRdb running MiXCR on the 5' RACE reads. The sample lists about 700,000 distinct CDR3 sequences, approximately 9% occurring once. This sample also appeared in a second study, on yellow fever vaccine responses in identical twins.

The sample consisted of PBMCs. This clonotype was sampled from a woman younger than 35 in good health.

The CDR3 is CASMSTSTYEQYF. The CDR3 DNA follows: TGTGCCTCCATGTCCACGTCAACCTACGAGCAGTACTTC. The chain links TRBV10-3 to TRBJ2-7; D remains ambiguous. Trimming shortened V by 11 bases and J by 2 bases, and 16 bases separated the two germline ends. Per the germline V gene, CDR1 is ENHRY and CDR2 is SYGVKD. The CDR3 is 13 amino acids.